Below are 32 T cell receptor beta chains sequenced from a single sample in a study of blood T cell repertoires in COVID-19. Sequenced by immunoSEQ multiplex PCR; TCRdb stores in-frame clones only, minus some. Of roughly 140,000 clones listed, more than 75% were seen once; the top ten hold 8% to 9%. What was sequenced was peripheral blood. The source of these receptors is a woman aged 60-70 years with COVID-19, enrolled during active disease.

This chain connects TRBV6-5 to TRBJ1-2; no clear D. The germline V and J ends were trimmed by 6 bases and 4 bases, with 15 bases remaining between them. Germline V gene sequence: CDR1 MNHEY, CDR2 SVGAGI. The CDR3 contains 14 residues. CDR3 sequence: CASSPRHRSYGYTF. The DNA of the CDR3 is TGTGCCAGCAGCCCAAGGCACCGGAGCTATGGCTACACCTTC.

The chain has TRBV9 and TRBJ1-1, with TRBD1 matching over 9 bases. Germline values: CDR1 SGDLS, CDR2 YYNGEE. The CDR3 runs to 16 residues. Trimming took 1 base from V and 1 from J; bases not matched to a gene: 5. For the CDR3, the DNA is TGTGCCAGCAGCGTAAGGGGGACAGGGACGAACACTGAAGCTTTCTTT. Translated, it gives CASSVRGTGTNTEAFF.

The rearrangement uses TRBV24-1 and TRBJ2-2; 14 nucleotides match TRBD2. CDR3 size: 19 residues. CDR1 KGHDR and CDR2 SFDVKD come from the germline V gene. The trim removed 2 bases at V and 3 bases at J, leaving 7 bases unmatched. CDR3 DNA sequence: TGTGCCACCAGTGATTCGGGGACTAGCGGGAGTAGGTACACCGGGGAGCTGTTTTTT. Protein product: CATSDSGTSGSRYTGELFF.

This clone was recorded only once. The V call is TRBV21-1, the J call TRBJ1-6; the table's D call, TRBD1, has no DNA check behind it. TRBV21-1 is a pseudogene. CDR3 length equals 23 residues. The CDR3 here is CASSKVCVGTGGSRSSYNSPLHF. In DNA form, the CDR3 reads TGTGCCAGCAGCAAAGTTTGCGTCGGGACAGGGGGTTCTCGAAGCTCCTATAATTCACCCCTCCACTTT.

The chain links TRBV7-9 to TRBJ2-1; a possible D gene is TRBD2 (6 bases). This CDR3 is built from 16 residues. V was shortened by 3 bases and J by 2 bases, with 14 bases between the two germline ends. The V gene's germline CDR1 is SEHNR and CDR2 FQNEAQ (reference sequence). CDR3 nucleotides: TGTGCCAGCAGCTTCCAAACTCGCGGGGCCTACAATGAGCAGTTCTTC. It translates to CASSFQTRGAYNEQFF.

This clone was seen a single time. The chain is built from TRBV7-9 and TRBJ1-3; D not certain. The CDR3 is made up of 14 amino acids. V lost 3 bases to trimming and J lost 2 bases, with 8 bases between them. The V gene's germline CDR1 is SEHNR and CDR2 FQNEAQ (reference sequence). The CDR3 reads CASSLNGPGNTIYF. The CDR3, as DNA: TGTGCCAGCAGCTTGAATGGCCCTGGAAACACCATATATTTT.

This chain uses TRBV2 with TRBJ2-7; D not certain. The length of the CDR3 is 13 residues. Between the trimmed V and J ends, which lost 3 bases and 3 bases, there was a span of 9 bases. CDR1 and CDR2 from the germline V gene are SNHLY and FYNNEI. CDR3 nucleotides: TGTGCCAGCAGTGAGTACGGAGACTACGAGCAGTACGTC. Its translation is CASSEYGDYEQYV.

The chain is built from TRBV19 and TRBJ2-2, with 8 bases lining up with TRBD1. The V segment lost 3 bases and the J segment 0 bases; nucleotides outside the gene matches: 9. Germline V lookup: CDR1 LNHDA, CDR2 SQIVND (reference sequence). The CDR3 covers 18 residues. DNA for the CDR3: TGTGCCAGTAGTATGAACGGACAGGGAACAGCGAACACCGGGGAGCTGTTTTTT. Encoded protein: CASSMNGQGTANTGELFF. The full variable domain, completed using reference TRBV19 and TRBJ2-2, is DGGITQSPKYLFRKEGQNVTLSCEQNLNHDAMYWYRQDPGQGLRLIYYSQIVNDFQKGDIAEGYSVSREKKESFPLTVTSAQKNPTAFYLCASSMNGQGTANTGELFFGEGSRLTVL.

This clone showed up just a few times. V usage is TRBV12-5 and J usage is TRBJ1-5; no clear D. This CDR3 is 13 amino acids long. Germline CDR1 is LGHNT and CDR2 is FRNRAP. Deletions cut 0 bases from V and 7 bases from J, with 7 bases between. The CDR3 region is CASGLVLRQPQHF. DNA for the CDR3: TGTGCTAGTGGTTTGGTACTGAGACAGCCCCAGCATTTT. Filled out from reference TRBV12-5 and TRBJ1-5, the complete variable domain reads DARVTQTPRHKVTEMGQEVTMRCQPILGHNTVFWYRQTMMQGLELLAYFRNRAPLDDSGMPKDRFSAEMPDATLATLKIQPSEPRDSAVYFCASGLVLRQPQHFGDGTRLSIL.

The chain combines TRBV14 with TRBJ2-1, with a tentative D call TRBD2 (7 bases). The V gene lost 4 bases and the J gene lost 7 bases, with 20 bases spanning the gap. The CDR3 is made up of 16 amino acids. Germline V CDR1 and CDR2: SGHDN, FVKESK. The CDR3 loop is CASSPLGGPRLNEQFF. The CDR3 DNA follows: TGTGCCAGCAGCCCTTTGGGGGGGCCTCGATTGAATGAGCAGTTCTTC.

The chain recombines TRBV27 with TRBJ1-1, with 7 bases aligning to TRBD1. The CDR3 extends over 15 amino acids. Germline trimming cut 4 bases from V and 1 base from J; bases unmatched to any gene: 6. Germline loops: CDR1 MNHEY, CDR2 SMNVEV (reference sequence). CDR3 bases: TGTGCCAGCAGTTCCCCCGACAGGGAGAACACTGAAGCTTTCTTT. Its protein is CASSSPDRENTEAFF.

The chain has TRBV12-3 or TRBV12-4 and TRBJ1-2; a possible D gene is TRBD1 (6 bases). The CDR3 sequence is 11 residues long. The ends were cut back, 10 bases at V and 8 bases at J, with 14 bases in the middle. The CDR3: CATSQGSGYTF. CDR3 nucleotides: TGTGCCACTTCCCAGGGGTCCGGCTACACCTTC.

The J gene is TRBJ1-1, the V gene TRBV10-3; unclear D gene. Germline values: CDR1 ENHRY, CDR2 SYGVKD. The length of the CDR3 is 13 residues. V was pared by 5 bases and J by 3 bases, with 10 bases between. The CDR3 DNA sequence: TGTGCCATCAGTAATATAGCCTACACTGAAGCTTTCTTT. Its protein is CAISNIAYTEAFF.

This chain uses TRBV3-1 (or the pseudogene TRBV3-2) with TRBJ2-1, with 12 bases that match TRBD2. The V and J ends lost 0 bases and 0 bases, in that order; junction bases with no gene match: 9. CDR1 and CDR2 from the germline V gene are LGHDT and YNNKEL (reference sequence). The CDR3 is 20 residues long. CDR3 sequence reads: CASSQDKGLAGSSSYNEQFF. In DNA, the CDR3 is TGTGCCAGCAGCCAAGATAAAGGACTAGCGGGATCGAGCTCCTACAATGAGCAGTTCTTC.

CDR3 residues: CASGLIQGGSPLHF. The CDR3 nucleotides read TGTGCTAGTGGTCTCATTCAGGGTGGTTCACCCCTCCACTTT. The chain joins TRBV12-5 to TRBJ1-6; D may be TRBD1 (5 bases). The germline CDR1 and CDR2 sequences are LGHNT and FRNRAP. This CDR3 comprises 14 residues. V dropped 5 bases and J dropped 9 bases, with 14 bases sitting between them.

The chain combines TRBV5-6 with TRBJ1-2, with D possibly being TRBD1 (6 bases). This CDR3 is built from 14 residues. CDR1 is SGHDT and CDR2 is YYEEEE in the germline V gene. V was trimmed by 4 bases and J by 6 bases, leaving 16 bases between them. The CDR3 DNA is TGTGCCAGCAGCCCCCCTGCAGGGGTCGATGGCTACACCTTC. Translating gives CASSPPAGVDGYTF.

This chain connects TRBV24-1 to TRBJ2-5, with D maybe TRBD2 (5 bases). V lost 4 bases, J lost 5 bases, and 10 bases lay in between. The CDR3 has 13 amino acids. From germline, CDR1 is KGHDR and CDR2 SFDVKD. The CDR3 DNA reads as TGTGCCACCAGTGACGTTGGAGGTGAGACCCAGTACTTC. Protein sequence: CATSDVGGETQYF.

The CDR3 DNA sequence: TGTGCCACCCGACAGGGACGTCAGCCCCAGCATTTT. This sequence encodes CATRQGRQPQHF. The genes are TRBV19 and TRBJ1-5; 7 positions agree with TRBD1. The V gene end was trimmed by 10 bases and the J gene end by 6 bases; junction bases not matched to a gene: 6. The germline V gene has CDR1 LNHDA and CDR2 SQIVND (reference sequence). The CDR3 runs 12 residues. The full variable domain, in which reference TRBV19 and TRBJ1-5 provide the parts outside the CDR3, is DGGITQSPKYLFRKEGQNVTLSCEQNLNHDAMYWYRQDPGQGLRLIYYSQIVNDFQKGDIAEGYSVSREKKESFPLTVTSAQKNPTAFYLCATRQGRQPQHFGDGTRLSIL.

This sequence joins TRBV11-2 and TRBJ2-2, with 7 bases identical to TRBD1. Germline values: CDR1 SGHAT, CDR2 FQNNGV. Trimming took 7 bases from V and 4 from J; bases not matched to a gene: 3. The CDR3 spans 13 residues. The CDR3 spells CASTDRATGELFF. The CDR3 DNA reads as TGTGCCAGCACTGACAGGGCCACCGGGGAGCTGTTTTTT.

This clone was seen just once. Other nucleotide sequences in the sample specify the same CDR3. The rearrangement uses TRBV5-1 and TRBJ1-2; 11 bases match TRBD1. The CDR3 runs 15 residues. Trimming removed 4 bases from V and 5 bases from J; junction bases left unmatched: 7. Germline V gene sequence: CDR1 SGHRS, CDR2 YFSETQ. CDR3 sequence (DNA): TGCGCCAGCAGCCGTGGGACAGGGGGAAATTATGGCTACACCTTC. Translation: CASSRGTGGNYGYTF.

The gene calls are TRBV21-1 and TRBJ2-2; TRBD2, as called in the table, went unchecked against the DNA. TRBV21-1 is an annotated pseudogene. The CDR3 is 16 residues long. The chain's CDR3 is CASTYWTSGNTGELFF. Here the CDR3 DNA reads TGTGCCAGCACCTATTGGACTAGCGGGAACACCGGGGAGCTGTTTTTT.

The J gene is TRBJ1-2, the V gene TRBV5-6; 9 bases align to TRBD1. The CDR3 has 14 residues. Germline V CDR1 and CDR2: SGHDT, YYEEEE. V trimming: 3 bases; J trimming: 7 bases; junction bases outside the gene matches: 7. CDR3 DNA: TGTGCCAGCAGCTCGATCGGGACAGGGTTTGGCTACACCTTC. Protein sequence: CASSSIGTGFGYTF.

The rearrangement uses TRBV9 and TRBJ2-2; D is perhaps TRBD1 (6 bases). This CDR3 has 14 residues. Trimming took off 3 bases at V and 1 base at J, with 7 bases between the two ends. The V gene's germline CDR1 is SGDLS and CDR2 YYNGEE. The CDR3 region has the DNA TGTGCCAGCAGCGCGACAGGGAACACCGGGGAGCTGTTTTTT. Its protein is CASSATGNTGELFF.

The chain joins TRBV4-1 to TRBJ2-1, with unresolved D. CDR1 MGHRA and CDR2 YSYEKL come from the germline V gene. The CDR3 loop spans 16 amino acids. V was clipped by 1 base and J by 4 bases, with 14 bases between them. The CDR3 here is CASSQVDILAYNEQFF. CDR3 nucleotide sequence: TGCGCCAGCAGCCAAGTAGACATTCTCGCATACAATGAGCAGTTCTTC.

The chain uses TRBV18 and TRBJ1-1; the match to TRBD1 covers 9 bases. Germline V gives CDR1 KGHSH, CDR2 LQKENI. After removal of 5 bases from V and 5 bases from J, the junction contained 6 bases not matched to a gene. The CDR3 length is 14 residues. The CDR3 reads CASSRQGDRTEAFF. CDR3 DNA sequence: TGTGCCAGCTCAAGACAGGGGGATAGGACTGAAGCTTTCTTT.

The J gene is TRBJ1-6, the V gene TRBV7-2; D gene unclear. The V end lost 7 bases, the J end lost 10 bases, and 14 bases lay between the germline ends. The germline gives CDR1 SGHTA, CDR2 FQGNSA. The CDR3 sequence is 13 residues long. The CDR3 loop is CASKRPAGSPLHF. The CDR3 DNA is TGTGCCAGCAAACGACCCGCAGGCTCACCCCTCCACTTT.

This sequence joins TRBV6-1 and TRBJ2-2, with a tentative D call TRBD1 (7 bases). The germline gives CDR1 MNHNS, CDR2 SASEGT. This CDR3 is 15 amino acids long. Trimming removed 3 bases at V and 3 bases at J, with 11 bases between. This CDR3 reads CASSDARGDTGELFF. The CDR3 nucleotides read TGTGCCAGCAGTGATGCCAGGGGGGACACCGGGGAGCTGTTTTTT.

This clone appeared a few times. The chain is built from TRBV6-4 and TRBJ1-3; D gene uncertain. The CDR3 spans 16 residues. The ends were cut back, 0 bases at V and 6 bases at J, with 15 bases in the middle. Germline-derived CDR1 and CDR2 are MRHNA and SNTAGT. CDR3 nucleotides: TGTGCCAGCAGTGACTCTTACAGCGCGGAGGAAAACACCATATATTTT. Its protein is CASSDSYSAEENTIYF.

The chain employs TRBV4-1 and TRBJ1-1, with D hard to call. Germline CDR1 is MGHRA and CDR2 is YSYEKL. The CDR3 sequence is 13 residues long. Trimming pared 0 bases from V and 7 bases from J, leaving 9 bases between. This CDR3 is CASSQDRRDEAFF. The CDR3, as DNA: TGCGCCAGCAGCCAAGATCGGAGAGATGAAGCTTTCTTT.

V gene TRBV20-1 combines with J gene TRBJ2-5, with D possibly being TRBD1 (6 bases). The V end was cut by 5 bases, the J end by 3 bases, with 7 bases between. The V gene's germline CDR1 is DFQATT and CDR2 SNEGSKA (reference sequence). The CDR3 is made up of 11 amino acids. Written as DNA, the CDR3 is TGCAGTGCTCACAGGGAAGAGACCCAGTACTTC. This codes for CSAHREETQYF.

The chain carries TRBV2 and TRBJ2-1, with unresolved D. CDR1 and CDR2 from the germline V gene are SNHLY and FYNNEI. The CDR3 length is 13 residues. V shed 1 base and J shed 3 bases, with 4 bases lying between them. The CDR3 bases are TGTGCCAGCAGTGAAGAACACTACAATGAGCAGTTCTTC. Protein: CASSEEHYNEQFF.

The chain carries TRBV7-3 and TRBJ2-1, with D tentatively TRBD1 (6 bases). This CDR3 region has 15 residues. The V end was cut by 5 bases, the J end by 4 bases, with 15 bases between. Germline values: CDR1 SGHTA, CDR2 FQGTGA. CDR3 sequence (DNA): TGTGCCAGCAGCCATACTAGAGGGGGATACAATGAGCAGTTCTTC. It codes for CASSHTRGGYNEQFF. Full variable domain (remainder filled in from reference TRBV7-3 and TRBJ2-1): GAGVSQTPSNKVTEKGKYVELRCDPISGHTALYWYRQSLGQGPEFLIYFQGTGAADDSGLPNDRFFAVRPEGSVSTLKIQRTERGDSAVYLCASSHTRGGYNEQFFGPGTRLTVL.